This TCR beta chain was found in a study of Ad26.COV2.S vaccination and SARS-CoV-2 variants. Study information: The donor belonged to the COV1001 Ad26.COV2.S trial arm. General observations from the study: Comparability of non-spike TCR breadth was observed across vaccine and placebo recipients.

The table came from immunoSEQ multiplex PCR; TCRdb's copy has only in-frame clones and leaves some out. This sample has more than 300,000 clones; 88% occur once, and the top ten carry 6.4%. The sample's treatment: around 19 received Ad26.COV2.S at low or high dose, single or two shots; about 5 received placebo; per-sample allocation not given. Day 63 after the first vaccine or placebo injection was the time point for sampling. Boston hosted the donor, who was an adult aged 18-55 years. This vaccine is an Ad26 vector that expresses the Wuhan-strain SARS-CoV-2 spike. With respect to this clone: Its specificity is not known.

Per the germline V gene, CDR1 is DFQATT and CDR2 is SNEGSKA (reference sequence). Trimming removed 3 bases from V and 4 bases from J, with 13 bases in between. The CDR3 runs 14 residues. This clonotype was sampled from a person between 18 and 65 years old who received the Ad26.COV2.S COVID-19 vaccine or a placebo. This chain joins TRBV20-1 and TRBJ1-5; a possible D gene is TRBD1 (5 bases). Sequencing used peripheral blood, obtained in a trial of Ad26.COV2.S vaccine versus placebo. The CDR3, as DNA: TGCAGTGCTAGTAGGGCAGGGAGTAATCAGCCCCAGCATTTT. This encodes CSASRAGSNQPQHF.